This TCR beta chain emerged from a study of blood T cell repertoires in COVID-19 (dated by TCRdb to 2018 to 2021). The study in broad terms: The collaborator samples originated in the United States, Italy and Spain and spanned the acute and convalescent phases of COVID-19. The prospective study material was composed of cDNA or gDNA derived from T cells, B-cell-depleted T cells, or PBMCs. Subjects who had been exposed to COVID-19, were actively infected with it, or had recovered from it provided the deeply sampled blood TCRbeta repertoires that made up the dataset. A freely available public database, intended as a resource for researchers studying the immune response to SARS-CoV-2, is where the repertoires were released. Samples came from the ongoing ImmuneRACE study (first 160 participants) plus 1,254 subjects from 6 global collaborators. Sample metadata almost always included a de-identified subject ID, COVID-19 status, age in years and sex. Where HLA class I and class II types were available, the types were taken from metadata supplied by the sample provider, not from assay-based typing. Broader findings and caveats from the paper: The quantity of clinical and demographic metadata differed by source and by participant and was supplied without curation.

Collaborating institutions collected whole blood in K2EDTA tubes following their own protocols. For TCRbeta analysis, collaborators shipped samples in one of three forms: frozen whole blood, isolated PBMCs, or DNA extracted from either of those sample types. Trimming leaves V shorter by 4 bases and J shorter by 8 bases, with the junction holding 7 bases beyond the gene matches. CDR3 length: 13 amino acids, cysteine to phenylalanine. The retained sequence is limited to the CDR3, 39 bases, with the frame set at the first base. CDR1 and CDR2, per the germline V gene (reference sequence), are LNHNV and YYDKDF. TCRbeta CDR3 regions were amplified from genomic DNA by means of the immunoSEQ Assay, a bias-controlled multiplex PCR. The study's processing was this. The number of nucleated cells in each sample was estimated from the amplification of reference gene primers within the assay. To quantify the absolute abundance of each unique TCRbeta CDR3 rearrangement, sequence reads were collapsed and filtered. For each sample, productive Simpson clonality was calculated by taking the square root of Simpson's diversity index across productive rearrangements. Imported from immuneACCESS, the table was reduced by TCRdb to in-frame sequences with V and J called. These copies leave out some clones; in studies compared against another copy, an unresolved V gene accounts for under half, and the cause of the remainder is not known. D and trimming come from the DNA, and the V and J calls and clone size come from that table. The sample yields under 65,000 clones; approximately 92% were counted once. Around 8.4% of the sample belongs to the ten largest clones.

Notes on this clone: The antigen it recognizes is unknown. Base qualities are missing; no much larger clone stands one base away.

This TCR was recovered from a woman older than 75 with active COVID-19. The rearranged chain carries TRBV15 and TRBJ1-2, and 7 junction bases match TRBD1. The sample consisted of peripheral blood. The base sequence is TGTGCCACCAGCACAGACAGGGCTGGAGGCTACACCTTC. Its coded protein is CATSTDRAGGYTF.